This T cell receptor beta chain derives from a study of OX40 agonist ivuxolimab in advanced cancers. To note about this clone: Its target is not known.

Regarding the study as a whole: On average, CD8+ T cells had more expanded clones than CD4+.

Clones were read by immunoSEQ multiplex PCR, and TCRdb kept only the in-frame ones, dropping some. The sample carries roughly 100,000 clones, around 91% recorded once. The specimen comprised CD4+ or CD8+ T cells sorted from blood, sampled in a trial of the OX40 agonist ivuxolimab. This sequence was found in an adult with an advanced solid tumor such as melanoma, head and neck, liver or kidney cancer.

In DNA form, the CDR3 reads TGTGCCAGCAGTTTACTCCGTCGGACAGGGTTCGAGCAGTACTTC. As protein: CASSLLRRTGFEQYF. The chain joins TRBV28 to TRBJ2-7; 8 bases are a match to TRBD1. Germline V gives CDR1 MDHEN, CDR2 SYDVKM. Trimming took 2 bases from V and 6 from J; bases not matched to a gene: 9. The CDR3 is made up of 15 amino acids.